Below, 23 T cell receptor beta chains from the same sample are listed, as sequenced in a study of control samples from healthy donors and cancer patients. The table came from immunoSEQ multiplex PCR; TCRdb's copy has only in-frame clones and leaves some out. The repertoire holds under 100,000 clones, with 80% to 95% as singletons. The sequencing sample was made of blood. All receptors come from a woman under 40 in good health.

The chain has TRBV27 and TRBJ1-5; D is unresolved. Germline assignment: CDR1 MNHEY and CDR2 SMNVEV (reference sequence). V lost 5 bases and J lost 3, with 14 bases in between. The CDR3 is 15 amino acids. DNA of the CDR3: TGTGCCAGCAGTATGACACCATCGTCCAATCAGCCCCAGCATTTT. Translated: CASSMTPSSNQPQHF.

This clone was recorded only once. The J gene is TRBJ1-1, the V gene TRBV4-1, with 9 bases that match TRBD1. The CDR3 has 17 amino acids. V dropped 0 bases and J dropped 6; count of bases not matched to a gene: 11. Germline V gene lookup returns CDR1 MGHRA and CDR2 YSYEKL. CDR3 DNA sequence: TGCGCCAGCAGCCAAGATAGGGGACAGGGCGCTTACTCTGAAGCTTTCTTT. As protein: CASSQDRGQGAYSEAFF.

The CDR3: CASSLGLAGGQETQYF. CDR3 bases: TGTGCCAGCAGCCTAGGACTAGCGGGGGGGCAAGAGACCCAGTACTTC. The gene calls are TRBV11-3 and TRBJ2-5; 15 bases are a match to TRBD2. CDR3 length: 16 amino acids. Germline lookup yields CDR1 SGHNT and CDR2 YENEEA. Trimming at V came to 5 bases and at J to 2 bases, leaving 3 bases not matched to a gene.

The chain joins TRBV2 to TRBJ1-6; perhaps TRBD1 as D (5 bases). The V gene's germline CDR1 is SNHLY and CDR2 FYNNEI. The CDR3 totals 14 residues. Between the trimmed V and J ends, which lost 6 bases and 8 bases, there was a span of 14 bases. CDR3 coding DNA: TGTGCCAGCAGGGCCCGCCGGGGCCATTCACCCCTCCACTTT. This codes for CASRARRGHSPLHF.

The chain is built from TRBV19 and TRBJ1-5; D perhaps matches TRBD1 (5 bases). CDR3 length equals 14 residues. Trimming shortened V by 3 bases and J by 6 bases, and 12 bases separated the two germline ends. The V gene's germline CDR1 is LNHDA and CDR2 SQIVND (reference sequence). Here the CDR3 reads CASSMWGAGQPQHF. The DNA for the CDR3 is TGTGCCAGTAGTATGTGGGGCGCGGGTCAGCCCCAGCATTTT.

The chain uses TRBV28 and TRBJ2-7; 8 bases map to TRBD1. The CDR3 has 14 residues. J gave up 3 bases and V 6 bases, and 7 bases lay outside the gene matches. CDR1 and CDR2 from the germline V gene are MDHEN and SYDVKM. In DNA form, the CDR3 reads TGTGCCAGCAGGTACGACAGGGGTGACTACGAGCAGTACTTC. Protein: CASRYDRGDYEQYF. Variable domain in full (rest from reference TRBV28 and TRBJ2-7): DVKVTQSSRYLVKRTGEKVFLECVQDMDHENMFWYRQDPGLGLRLIYFSYDVKMKEKGDIPEGYSVSREKKERFSLILESASTNQTSMYLCASRYDRGDYEQYFGPGTRLTVT.

The V gene is TRBV6-5, the J gene TRBJ1-1; D gene unclear. V shed 0 bases and J shed 10 bases, with 18 bases lying between them. CDR3 size: 15 residues. CDR1 and CDR2 (germline): MNHEY, SVGAGI. The CDR3 is CASSYSGIASLGAFF. CDR3 sequence (DNA): TGTGCCAGCAGTTACTCCGGGATCGCCTCCCTGGGAGCTTTCTTT.

This clone was counted a single time. This rearrangement joins TRBV9 to TRBJ1-1, with 10 nucleotides matching TRBD1. Per germline, CDR1 SGDLS and CDR2 YYNGEE. This CDR3 region has 13 residues. Trimming at V came to 3 bases and at J to 5 bases, leaving 1 base not matched to a gene. CDR3 nucleotide sequence: TGTGCCAGCAGCGGGACAGGGGGGACTGAAGCTTTCTTT. It codes for CASSGTGGTEAFF. Full variable domain (outside the CDR3, taken from reference TRBV9 and TRBJ1-1): DSGVTQTPKHLITATGQRVTLRCSPRSGDLSVYWYQQSLDQGLQFLIQYYNGEERAKGNILERFSAQQFPDLHSELNLSSLELGDSALYFCASSGTGGTEAFFGQGTRLTVV.

This chain uses TRBV6-6 with TRBJ2-7, with D possibly being TRBD1 (5 bases). The CDR3 consists of 12 residues. Germline V lookup: CDR1 MNHNY, CDR2 SVGAGI (reference sequence). Trimming took off 8 bases at V and 1 base at J, with 9 bases between the two ends. The chain's CDR3 is CASGRQSYEQYF. The DNA for the CDR3 is TGTGCCAGCGGTCGACAGTCCTACGAGCAGTACTTC.

The rearrangement links TRBV6-6 to TRBJ1-1; tentatively, D is TRBD1 (6 bases). CDR1 is MNHNY and CDR2 is SVGAGI in the germline V gene (reference sequence). Trimming removed 6 bases from V and 1 base from J, with 15 bases in between. The CDR3 has 15 amino acids. CDR3 DNA sequence: TGTGCCAGCAGGCCCCCGACAGGTGGGAACACTGAAGCTTTCTTT. Its translation is CASRPPTGGNTEAFF.

This sequence joins TRBV5-8 and TRBJ1-1; D remains ambiguous. Germline V gene sequence: CDR1 SGHTS, CDR2 YDEGEE. V was shortened by 2 bases and J by 1 base, with 6 bases between the two germline ends. The CDR3 length is 13 residues. Here the CDR3 DNA reads TGTGCCAGCAGCTTTCCCCAGAACACTGAAGCTTTCTTT. As protein: CASSFPQNTEAFF.

Here the CDR3 reads CAWSLSGTSIQSSYNEQFF. The CDR3 nucleotides read TGTGCCTGGAGCCTTTCCGGGACTAGCATACAATCATCCTACAATGAGCAGTTCTTC. The J gene is TRBJ2-1, the V gene TRBV30; 9 bases line up with TRBD2. The V gene's germline CDR1 is GTSNPN and CDR2 SVGIG (reference sequence). The CDR3 has 19 amino acids. J was trimmed by 1 base and V by 3 bases; bases with no gene match: 16. The variable domain in full, completed from reference TRBV30 and TRBJ2-1, reads SQTIHQWPATLVQPVGSPLSLECTVEGTSNPNLYWYRQAAGRGLQLLFYSVGIGQISSEVPQNLSASRPQDRQFILSSKKLLLSDSGFYLCAWSLSGTSIQSSYNEQFFGPGTRLTVL.

This sequence joins TRBV25-1 and TRBJ2-1; 7 nucleotides line up with TRBD1. Trimming removed 2 bases from V and 2 bases from J; junction bases left unmatched: 3. CDR3 length: 15 residues. From germline, CDR1 is MGHDK and CDR2 SYGVNS. CDR3 sequence reads: CASSEPGQTYNEQFF. The CDR3 nucleotides read TGTGCCAGCAGTGAACCGGGACAGACCTACAATGAGCAGTTCTTC.

This clone was seen just once. The rearrangement joins TRBV27 to TRBJ2-1; 10 nucleotides match TRBD2. After removal of 4 bases from V and 3 bases from J, the junction contained 3 bases not matched to a gene. The germline V gene encodes CDR1 MNHEY and CDR2 SMNVEV (reference sequence). The CDR3 length is 15 residues. The DNA of the CDR3 is TGTGCCAGCAGTTCCGCTAGCGGGGGCTACAATGAGCAGTTCTTC. The encoded protein is CASSSASGGYNEQFF.

This chain links TRBV9 with TRBJ1-2, with D unresolved. Germline CDR1 and CDR2: SGDLS and YYNGEE. The CDR3 is made up of 13 amino acids. Trimming left V 4 bases short and J 2 bases short, with 9 bases between. CDR3: CASSPGRNYGYTF. The CDR3 coding sequence is TGTGCCAGCAGCCCAGGACGGAACTATGGCTACACCTTC.

The chain joins TRBV7-3 to TRBJ1-3, with D perhaps matching TRBD1 (6 bases). The CDR3 sequence is 15 residues long. Trimming cost V 5 bases and J 0 bases, with 11 bases left between them. In germline, CDR1 is SGHTA, CDR2 FQGTGA. The chain's CDR3 is CASSATGSSGNTIYF. CDR3 in DNA: TGTGCCAGCAGCGCCACAGGGAGCTCTGGAAACACCATATATTTT.

The V and J genes are TRBV7-8 and TRBJ2-5; 8 bases match TRBD2. V shed 7 bases, J shed 2 bases, and the junction held 9 bases outside the gene matches. Germline assignment: CDR1 SGHVS and CDR2 FQNEAQ. The CDR3 contains 15 residues. In nucleotides, the CDR3 is TGTGCCAGCACCGGGGGGGTTTCTGGGCAAGAGACCCAGTACTTC. Its translation: CASTGGVSGQETQYF.

A few counts support this clone. The gene calls are TRBV20-1 and TRBJ1-2; D remains unclear. Germline V gives CDR1 DFQATT, CDR2 SNEGSKA (reference sequence). V shed 3 bases and J shed 8 bases, with 10 bases lying between them. The CDR3 is 11 residues long. CDR3 amino acids: CSASYQAGYTF. The CDR3, as DNA: TGCAGTGCTAGTTACCAGGCGGGCTACACCTTC.

The chain couples TRBV19 to TRBJ2-1; 9 bases fit TRBD2. The CDR3 has 16 residues. Germline V CDR1 and CDR2: LNHDA, SQIVND (reference sequence). Losses at the gene ends were 4 bases for V and 4 bases for J; bases not matched to a gene: 8. The CDR3, as DNA: TGTGCCAGTAGTACCTCCGGGACTAGCAGATACAATGAGCAGTTCTTC. This translates into CASSTSGTSRYNEQFF.

The rearrangement joins TRBV19 to TRBJ2-1; TRBD2 matches 9 bases. Germline V gene lookup returns CDR1 LNHDA and CDR2 SQIVND (reference sequence). V was pared by 4 bases and J by 7 bases, with 5 bases of the junction left unmatched. This CDR3 is built from 14 residues. The CDR3 sequence: CASSKTSGRNEQFF. In DNA form, the CDR3 reads TGTGCCAGTAGTAAGACTAGCGGTAGAAATGAGCAGTTCTTC.

CDR3 residues: CASRNPGLAISDTQYF. The CDR3 DNA is TGTGCCAGCAGAAACCCGGGACTAGCTATTTCAGATACGCAGTATTTT. V usage is TRBV6-6 and J usage is TRBJ2-3, with TRBD2 identical over 9 bases. The J segment lost 4 bases and the V segment lost 6 bases, leaving 11 bases of the junction unmatched. The germline gives CDR1 MNHNY, CDR2 SVGAGI (reference sequence). The CDR3 runs 16 residues.

As DNA, the CDR3 is TGCGCCAGCAGCTTGGTGTCAGGGAACGAGCAGTACTTC. It yields the protein CASSLVSGNEQYF. The J gene is TRBJ2-7, the V gene TRBV5-1; TRBD1 is a possible D gene (5 bases). Germline-derived CDR1 and CDR2 are SGHRS and YFSETQ. Between the trimmed V and J ends, which lost 0 bases and 5 bases, there was a span of 9 bases. The CDR3 contains 13 residues. The full variable domain, rest sourced from reference TRBV5-1 and TRBJ2-7, is KAGVTQTPRYLIKTRGQQVTLSCSPISGHRSVSWYQQTPGQGLQFLFEYFSETQRNKGNFPGRFSGRQFSNSRSEMNVSTLELGDSALYLCASSLVSGNEQYFGPGTRLTVT.

This rearrangement joins TRBV18 to TRBJ1-5, with D possibly being TRBD1 (5 bases). V was shortened by 3 bases and J by 8 bases, with 11 bases between the two germline ends. The CDR3 sequence is 13 residues long. Germline V lookup: CDR1 KGHSH, CDR2 LQKENI. The CDR3 DNA is TGTGCCAGCTCACCGTCCAGGGAAGAGCCCCAGCATTTT. This translates into CASSPSREEPQHF.